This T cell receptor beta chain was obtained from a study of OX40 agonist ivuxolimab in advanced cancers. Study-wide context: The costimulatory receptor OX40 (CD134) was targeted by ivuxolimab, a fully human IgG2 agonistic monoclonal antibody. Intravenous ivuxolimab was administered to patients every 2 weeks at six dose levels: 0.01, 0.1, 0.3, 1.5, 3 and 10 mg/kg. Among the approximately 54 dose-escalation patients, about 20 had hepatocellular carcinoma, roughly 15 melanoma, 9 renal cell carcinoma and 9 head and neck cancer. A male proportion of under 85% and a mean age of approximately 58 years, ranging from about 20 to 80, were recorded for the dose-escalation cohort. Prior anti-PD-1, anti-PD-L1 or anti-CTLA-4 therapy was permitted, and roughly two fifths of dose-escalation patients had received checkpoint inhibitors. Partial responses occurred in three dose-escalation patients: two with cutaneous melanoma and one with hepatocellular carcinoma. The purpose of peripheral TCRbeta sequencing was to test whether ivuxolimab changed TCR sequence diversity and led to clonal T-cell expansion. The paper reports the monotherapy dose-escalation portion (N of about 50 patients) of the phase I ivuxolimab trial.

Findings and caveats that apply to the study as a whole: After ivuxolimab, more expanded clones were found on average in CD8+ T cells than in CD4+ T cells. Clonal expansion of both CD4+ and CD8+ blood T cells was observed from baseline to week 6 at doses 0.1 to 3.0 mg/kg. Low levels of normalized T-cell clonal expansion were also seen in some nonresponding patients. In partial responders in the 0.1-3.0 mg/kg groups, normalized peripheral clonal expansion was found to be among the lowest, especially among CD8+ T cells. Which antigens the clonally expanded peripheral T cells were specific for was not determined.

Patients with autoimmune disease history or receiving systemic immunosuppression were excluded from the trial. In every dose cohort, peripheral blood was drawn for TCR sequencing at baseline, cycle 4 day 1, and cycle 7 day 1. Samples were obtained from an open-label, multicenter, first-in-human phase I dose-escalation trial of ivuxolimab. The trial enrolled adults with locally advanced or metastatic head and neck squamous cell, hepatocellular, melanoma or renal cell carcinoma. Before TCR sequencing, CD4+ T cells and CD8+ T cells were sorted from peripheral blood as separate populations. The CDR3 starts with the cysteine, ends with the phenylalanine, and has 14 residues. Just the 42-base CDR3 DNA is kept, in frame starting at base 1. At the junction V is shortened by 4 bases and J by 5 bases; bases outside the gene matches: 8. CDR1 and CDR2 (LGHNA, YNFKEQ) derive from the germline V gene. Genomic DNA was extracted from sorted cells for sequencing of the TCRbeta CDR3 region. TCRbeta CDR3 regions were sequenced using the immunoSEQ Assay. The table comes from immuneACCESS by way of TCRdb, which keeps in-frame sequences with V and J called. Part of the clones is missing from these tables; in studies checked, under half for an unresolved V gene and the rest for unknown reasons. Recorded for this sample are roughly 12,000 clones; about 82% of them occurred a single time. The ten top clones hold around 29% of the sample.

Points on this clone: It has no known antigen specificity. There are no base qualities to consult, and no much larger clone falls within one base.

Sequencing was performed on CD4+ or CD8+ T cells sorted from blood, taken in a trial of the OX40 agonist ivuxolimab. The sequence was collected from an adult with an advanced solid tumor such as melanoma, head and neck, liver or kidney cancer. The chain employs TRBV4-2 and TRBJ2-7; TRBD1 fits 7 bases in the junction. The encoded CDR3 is CASSLARTGDEQYF. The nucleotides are TGTGCCAGCAGCCTAGCCAGGACAGGCGACGAGCAGTACTTC.